Each of the 2 T cell receptor beta chains below was sequenced from the same sample in a study of OX40 agonist ivuxolimab in advanced cancers. Assay used: immunoSEQ multiplex PCR; TCRdb lists only in-frame clones, some missing. The table includes 40,000 to 60,000 clones, 85% to 90% detected once. This sample comprised CD4+ or CD8+ T cells sorted from blood, obtained in a trial of the OX40 agonist ivuxolimab. These receptors all stem from an adult with an advanced solid tumor such as melanoma, head and neck, liver or kidney cancer.

V and J are TRBV28 and TRBJ2-1; 7 bases map to TRBD2. The ends lost 6 bases at V and 9 bases at J; junction bases unmatched: 11. Looked up from germline, CDR1 is MDHEN and CDR2 is SYDVKM. The CDR3 spans 14 residues. The CDR3 sequence: CASSAGGRRGEQFF. The DNA of the CDR3 is TGTGCCAGCAGCGCGGGCGGGAGAAGAGGTGAGCAGTTCTTC.

The V gene is TRBV14, the J gene TRBJ2-7; D possibly corresponds to TRBD2 (6 bases). Trimming took 4 bases from V and 1 from J, leaving 17 bases between them. CDR3 length: 16 residues. CDR1 is SGHDN, CDR2 FVKESK, per germline. Written as DNA, the CDR3 is TGTGCCAGCAGCCCTCAGGGACTTGCATTGTCCTACGAGCAGTACTTC. Its protein is CASSPQGLALSYEQYF.